This T cell receptor (beta chain) was obtained from a study of T cells in narcolepsy. General study results and limits: In some patient and control memory CD4+ samples, autoreactive clones were absent.

Germline V gene lookup returns CDR1 LGHNA and CDR2 YSLEER. V lost 2 bases and J 4 bases, leaving 5 bases between the germline ends. The CDR3 is made up of 13 amino acids. This clone has just a few counts. Its specificity is not known. Here immunoSEQ multiplex PCR was the method, and the copy in TCRdb shows in-frame clones only, minus some. The repertoire consists of 25,000 to 40,000 clones, with 85% to 90% occurring once and the leading ten covering around 1.2%. The sequence derives from a human donor with narcolepsy. The chain is built from TRBV4-3 and TRBJ1-4; unclear D gene. Sequencing was performed on CD45RA- memory CD4+ T cells from PBMCs. This CDR3 reads CASSQRHNEKLFF. The CDR3 bases are TGCGCCAGCAGCCAACGACATAATGAAAAACTGTTTTTT.